This T cell receptor (beta chain) was sequenced during a study of CD8 T cells in ankylosing spondylitis. Study-wide results and limits: Reportedly, disease-linked clones are significantly enriched in ankylosing spondylitis patients' matched synovial fluid. Prior literature has documented some motif variants in synovial fluid and blood from reactive arthritis. A TCR beta motif made of 7 to 9 highly homologous variants seemed typical of ankylosing spondylitis blood.

With regard to this clonotype: As yet, its antigen is unknown.

Molecular-barcoded quantitative 5'-RACE produced these TCR beta libraries. TCRdb itself ran the 5' RACE reads through MiXCR, one entry per CDR3 protein. The sample has 670,000 or so distinct CDR3 sequences; under 20% are singletons. Input material: blood, either unsorted or a sorted T cell fraction (not recorded which). This TCR was recovered from a male donor with ankylosing spondylitis.

CDR3 protein: CSASRSSGYQETQYF. The CDR3 nucleotides read TGCAGTGCTAGTCGGTCTAGCGGTTATCAAGAGACCCAGTACTTC. The chain employs TRBV20-1 and TRBJ2-5, with 7 nucleotides matching TRBD2. The CDR3 runs to 15 residues. J was trimmed by 2 bases and V by 3 bases; bases with no gene match: 9. Germline values: CDR1 DFQATT, CDR2 SNEGSKA (reference sequence).